What follows are 14 T cell receptor beta chains derived from one specimen sequenced in a study of T cells in Graves' hyperthyroidism and ophthalmopathy. Amplification of TCR beta CDR3 regions used RNA as the template. When the TCR CDR3 underwent first-round RT-PCR, the HTBI primer set was used. A single record per CDR3 protein comes from TCRdb applying MiXCR to the multiplex PCR reads. The table records 650,000 to 700,000 distinct CDR3 sequences, 15% to 20% of them present only once. The sequencing sample was made of blood. These receptors came from a man between 50 and 59 years old with Graves' hyperthyroidism.

A word on this clonotype: A single base separates this from a much larger clone, so it may be a read error. The chain combines TRBV7-9 with TRBJ2-5, with D perhaps given as TRBD1 or TRBD2 (5 bases each). The CDR3 sequence is 16 residues long. The V end was cut by 4 bases, the J end by 2 bases, with 17 bases between. Germline lookup yields CDR1 SEHNR and CDR2 FQNEAQ (reference sequence). DNA for the CDR3: TGTGCCAGCAGCTCGGACGGGACGGAGGATCAAGAGACCCAGTACTTC. Translation gives CASSSDGTEDQETQYF.

The chain is built from TRBV6-1 and TRBJ1-1; D uncertain. Germline V CDR1 and CDR2: MNHNS, SASEGT. The CDR3 extends over 12 amino acids. The CDR3 sequence is CALVPLGTEAFF. The DNA of the CDR3 is TGTGCTCTGGTGCCGCTAGGGACTGAAGCTTTCTTT.

This clonotype was seen at least ten times. The rearrangement joins TRBV2 to TRBJ2-3; 12 nucleotides match TRBD2. CDR3 length: 16 amino acids. V dropped 1 base and J dropped 3; count of bases not matched to a gene: 2. Germline lookup yields CDR1 SNHLY and CDR2 FYNNEI. The CDR3 is CASSEGLAGVTDTQYF. The CDR3 nucleotides are TGTGCCAGCAGTGAAGGACTAGCGGGAGTGACAGATACGCAGTATTTT.

This clonotype has ten or more counts. This CDR3 is CASSPLYKEGNEQYF. CDR3 coding DNA: TGTGCCAGCAGTCCACTATATAAGGAAGGCAACGAGCAGTACTTC. V usage is TRBV12-3 or TRBV12-4 and J usage is TRBJ2-7, with D uncertain. V was cut by 5 bases and J by 5 bases, with 19 bases left in between. This CDR3 has 15 amino acids.

As to this clonotype: It may be a read error: a sequence one base away is much more abundant. This chain uses TRBV7-2 with TRBJ1-1; D is uncertain. V lost 2 bases to trimming and J lost 5 bases, with 9 bases between them. CDR1 SGHTA and CDR2 FQGNSA come from the germline V gene. The CDR3 consists of 13 residues. The CDR3 nucleotides are TGTGCCAGCAGCTTACCCTCGGGGACTGAAGCTTTCTTT. Protein sequence: CASSLPSGTEAFF.

This clonotype was recorded at least ten times. The J gene is TRBJ2-4, the V gene TRBV12-3 or TRBV12-4, with 7 positions matching TRBD1. This CDR3 is built from 13 residues. J was trimmed by 6 bases and V by 3 bases; bases with no gene match: 2. CDR3 DNA sequence: TGTGCCAGCAGTTTCGCAGGGGGAAACATTCAGTACTTC. This gives the protein CASSFAGGNIQYF.

The chain recombines TRBV24-1 with TRBJ2-1, with D hard to call. This CDR3 is built from 16 residues. Germline assignment: CDR1 KGHDR and CDR2 SFDVKD. V shed 1 base and J shed 5 bases, with 14 bases lying between them. The CDR3 reads CATSDFGGNVNNEQFF. CDR3 nucleotides: TGTGCCACCAGTGATTTCGGTGGCAACGTGAACAATGAGCAGTTCTTC.

For this clonotype: A much more abundant neighbour one base away suggests this may be a read error. The CDR3 loop reads CASSSWTGATRYTF. The CDR3, as DNA: TGTGCCAGCAGCTCATGGACAGGGGCGACTCGCTACACCTTC. J is TRBJ1-2 and V is TRBV7-2; TRBD1 aligns across 9 bases. The trim removed 4 bases at V and 9 bases at J, leaving 9 bases unmatched. Germline V lookup: CDR1 SGHTA, CDR2 FQGNSA. The CDR3 spans 14 residues.

This clonotype was seen a handful of times. The rearrangement joins TRBV29-1 to TRBJ2-7; 7 nucleotides match TRBD2. The CDR3 totals 13 residues. Losses at the gene ends were 4 bases for V and 0 bases for J; bases not matched to a gene: 3. In germline, CDR1 is SQVTM, CDR2 ANQGSEA. The CDR3, as DNA: TGCAGCGTTGGGGGCGGGAGCTCCTACGAGCAGTACTTC. It specifies CSVGGGSSYEQYF.

This clonotype was recorded at least ten times. V is TRBV2 and J is TRBJ2-7, with TRBD2 matching 13 bases. Germline values: CDR1 SNHLY, CDR2 FYNNEI. The junction had 5 bases not matched to a gene; V was cut back by 6 bases and J by 3 bases. The CDR3 is made up of 15 amino acids. The CDR3 here is CASSKTSGRYYEQYF. CDR3 nucleotides: TGTGCCAGCAGCAAGACTAGCGGGAGGTACTACGAGCAGTACTTC.

This clonotype was picked up many times. The chain links TRBV28 to TRBJ2-3, with 7 bases aligning to TRBD1. Germline V gene data show CDR1 as MDHEN and CDR2 as SYDVKM. This CDR3 has 14 residues. The junction had 4 bases not matched to a gene; V was cut back by 6 bases and J by 1 base. CDR3 DNA: TGTGCCAGCAGCTCGACAGGGCGCACAGATACGCAGTATTTT. Translated, it gives CASSSTGRTDTQYF.

Only a few counts were recorded for this clonotype. CDR3: CASKGSSNTEAFF. In nucleotides, the CDR3 is TGTGCCAGCAAGGGGTCGTCAAACACTGAAGCTTTCTTT. The rearrangement joins TRBV28 to TRBJ1-1, with a possible D match to TRBD1 (5 bases). V gave up 7 bases and J gave up 2 bases, with 11 bases separating them. From germline, CDR1 is MDHEN and CDR2 SYDVKM. This CDR3 spans 13 amino acids.

This clonotype was seen many times. The rearrangement joins TRBV24-1 to TRBJ2-1; possible D gene TRBD1, 6 bases. The germline V gene has CDR1 KGHDR and CDR2 SFDVKD. The CDR3 totals 14 residues. V lost 6 bases and J lost 9, with 17 bases in between. CDR3 DNA: TGTGCCACCAGTCGAACTGAAACAGGGTTTGAGCAGTTCTTC. This encodes CATSRTETGFEQFF.

This clonotype was recorded at least ten times. The CDR3 protein is CASSILAGVGYNEQFF. DNA of the CDR3: TGTGCCAGTAGTATACTAGCGGGAGTTGGCTACAATGAGCAGTTCTTC. The chain combines TRBV19 with TRBJ2-1, with 10 nucleotides matching TRBD2. Trimming cost V 2 bases and J 3 bases; bases outside gene matches: 4. The CDR3 has 16 amino acids. The germline V gene has CDR1 LNHDA and CDR2 SQIVND (reference sequence).